What follows are 26 T cell receptor beta chains derived from one specimen sequenced in a study of identical twins. TCRdb processed the 5' RACE reads anew with MiXCR; each CDR3 protein has one entry. Among about 1.7 million distinct CDR3 sequences listed, 25% to 35% were seen once. Sequenced: cord blood. The origin of the receptors is a newborn girl in good health.

V usage is TRBV7-2 and J usage is TRBJ2-3; 9 nucleotides agree with TRBD2. The germline V gene encodes CDR1 SGHTA and CDR2 FQGNSA. This CDR3 comprises 16 residues. V shed 2 bases and J 1 base; nucleotides not matched to a gene: 4. The CDR3 bases are TGTGCCAGCAGCTTAAGACTAGCGGACCGCACAGATACGCAGTATTTT. This translates into CASSLRLADRTDTQYF.

This clonotype was counted only a few times. The chain recombines TRBV20-1 with TRBJ2-5; D is unclear. The CDR3 is 12 residues long. With 3 bases removed from V and 9 bases from J, the gap between germline ends came to 14 bases. Germline-derived CDR1 and CDR2 are DFQATT and SNEGSKA (reference sequence). CDR3 residues: CSASRLPAPQYF. The DNA for the CDR3 is TGCAGTGCTAGCCGGCTGCCCGCCCCCCAGTACTTC.

The chain joins TRBV20-1 to TRBJ2-3, with D hard to call. V lost 5 bases to trimming and J lost 1 base, with 10 bases between them. Germline V gene lookup returns CDR1 DFQATT and CDR2 SNEGSKA (reference sequence). CDR3 length: 13 amino acids. The CDR3 sequence: CSAAPPGTDTQYF. In DNA form, the CDR3 reads TGCAGTGCTGCTCCCCCGGGCACAGATACGCAGTATTTT.

This clonotype was counted ten times or more. The junction and the germline gene differ at one end; a read error may be behind it. This chain links TRBV12-3 or TRBV12-4 with TRBJ2-1, with TRBD2 identical over 7 bases. This CDR3 comprises 14 residues. This chain's CDR3 is CASSLAATYNEQFF. CDR3 in DNA: TGTGCCAGCAGTCTAGCGGCCACCTACAATGAGCAGTTCTTC.

This clonotype occurred a few times. V is TRBV20-1 and J is TRBJ2-1, with 8 bases matching TRBD1. The CDR3 has 13 amino acids. Germline values: CDR1 DFQATT, CDR2 SNEGSKA (reference sequence). The CDR3 bases are TGCAGCGCAACAGGGGGGCCCCACAATGAGCAGTTCTTC. Amino acid sequence: CSATGGPHNEQFF.

This clonotype was detected a few times. The chain uses TRBV2 and TRBJ2-3; TRBD1 is a possible D gene (5 bases). This CDR3 has 15 amino acids. Germline loops: CDR1 SNHLY, CDR2 FYNNEI. V lost 3 bases to trimming and J lost 0 bases, with 10 bases between them. CDR3 sequence reads: CASSDQDTSTDTQYF. CDR3 coding DNA: TGTGCCAGCAGTGATCAGGACACTAGCACAGATACGCAGTATTTT.

Details on this clonotype: Sequence at one end of the junction differs from germline and may be a read error. The chain has TRBV5-5 and TRBJ2-7, with a possible D match to TRBD2 (6 bases). This CDR3 has 14 residues. Germline assignment: CDR1 SGHKS and CDR2 YYEKEE (reference sequence). This CDR3 is CTSSPRGFDYEQYF. The CDR3 DNA reads as TGTACCAGCAGCCCTCGGGGGTTTGACTACGAGCAGTACTTC.

The chain couples TRBV20-1 to TRBJ1-6, with D tentatively TRBD1 (6 bases). CDR3 length equals 15 residues. V was clipped by 4 bases and J by 4 bases, with 14 bases between them. Germline V gene data show CDR1 as DFQATT and CDR2 as SNEGSKA (reference sequence). The CDR3 is CSATAFGQYNSPLHF. CDR3 in DNA: TGCAGTGCTACAGCCTTCGGACAGTATAATTCACCCCTCCACTTT.

A note on this clonotype: Germline is not matched at one junction end, which may reflect a read error. The chain couples TRBV7-6 to TRBJ2-1, with 13 bases that match TRBD2. The CDR3 spans 18 residues. The germline V gene encodes CDR1 SGHVS and CDR2 FNYEAQ. Written as DNA, the CDR3 is TGTGCCAGCAGCTCCCGGACTAGCGGGAGATCCCCCTACAATGAGCGGTACTTC. Amino acid sequence: CASSSRTSGRSPYNERYF.

This clonotype was seen more than once but under ten times. The rearrangement links TRBV7-9 to TRBJ1-5, with 9 bases matching TRBD1. The CDR3 loop spans 16 amino acids. CDR1 and CDR2 (germline): SEHNR, FQNEAQ (reference sequence). With 5 bases clipped from V and 6 bases from J, the junction kept 11 bases outside the gene matches. CDR3 sequence: CASSRSGDREVQPQHF. Here the CDR3 DNA reads TGTGCCAGCAGCCGATCCGGGGACAGGGAGGTTCAGCCCCAGCATTTT. The full variable domain, its missing parts supplied by reference TRBV7-9 and TRBJ1-5, is DTGVSQNPRHKITKRGQNVTFRCDPISEHNRLYWYRQTLGQGPEFLTYFQNEAQLEKSRLLSDRFSAERPKGSFSTLEIQRTEQGDSAMYLCASSRSGDREVQPQHFGDGTRLSIL.

The chain is built from TRBV4-2 and TRBJ2-3; the match to TRBD2 covers 10 bases. The germline CDR1 and CDR2 sequences are LGHNA and YNFKEQ. Losses at the gene ends were 0 bases for V and 2 bases for J; bases not matched to a gene: 11. This CDR3 is 19 amino acids long. The CDR3 loop reads CASSQDDPLAGDLTDTQYF. DNA for the CDR3: TGTGCCAGCAGCCAAGATGATCCTCTAGCGGGGGACCTCACAGATACGCAGTATTTT.

This clonotype was picked up a small number of times. The chain combines TRBV2 with TRBJ1-4; TRBD1 matches at 7 bases. Germline CDR1 reads SNHLY; CDR2 reads FYNNEI. J was trimmed by 8 bases and V by 7 bases; bases with no gene match: 16. The CDR3 has 16 residues. The DNA of the CDR3 is TGTGCCAGCACTAGGGGGCAAATACCCAGCAACGAAAAACTGTTTTTT. Translating it yields CASTRGQIPSNEKLFF.

The chain couples TRBV20-1 to TRBJ2-7; 9 nucleotides agree with TRBD2. The germline V gene encodes CDR1 DFQATT and CDR2 SNEGSKA (reference sequence). The V segment lost 4 bases and the J segment 4 bases; nucleotides outside the gene matches: 8. The CDR3 spans 14 residues. The CDR3 sequence is CSANSLAGRYEQYF. The CDR3 region has the DNA TGCAGTGCTAATAGCCTAGCGGGAAGGTACGAGCAGTACTTC.

A remark on this clonotype: The junction departs from the called germline gene at one end, perhaps through a read error. This chain connects TRBV5-1 to TRBJ2-3; D is unresolved. Per germline, CDR1 SGHRS and CDR2 YFSETQ. The CDR3 runs to 14 residues. The CDR3 loop is CASSLKAYTDTRYF. CDR3 nucleotides: TGCGCCAGCAGCTTAAAAGCGTATACGGATACGCGGTATTTT.

This sequence joins TRBV20-1 and TRBJ2-7, with 8 bases fitting TRBD1. Germline V gives CDR1 DFQATT, CDR2 SNEGSKA (reference sequence). J gave up 5 bases and V 3 bases, and 3 bases lay outside the gene matches. This CDR3 contains 12 residues. The CDR3 DNA reads as TGCAGTGCTAGCAGGGGGCTCGACGAGCAGTACTTC. Encoded protein: CSASRGLDEQYF.

This clonotype was recorded many times. Just one base apart from a much larger clone, this may be a read error. J is TRBJ2-7 and V is TRBV27; TRBD1 agrees at 8 bases. This CDR3 has 13 amino acids. Trimming took 5 bases from V and 3 from J; bases not matched to a gene: 3. Germline V gives CDR1 MNHEY, CDR2 SMNVEV (reference sequence). The CDR3 is CASSPGQVYEQYF. The CDR3 DNA reads TGTGCCAGCAGTCCGGGACAGGTCTACGAGCAGTACTTC.

This clonotype has more than one count but fewer than ten. The V gene is TRBV6-6, the J gene TRBJ2-3, with 10 bases fitting TRBD1. V lost 0 bases and J lost 5; bases outside the gene matches: 2. Germline values: CDR1 MNHNY, CDR2 SVGAGI (reference sequence). The CDR3 runs to 15 residues. CDR3 DNA: TGTGCCAGCAGTTACTCGTGGACAGGGGGAGATACGCAGTATTTT. Amino acids: CASSYSWTGGDTQYF.

This clonotype turned up a few times. This may stem from a read error, because a much larger clone lies one nucleotide away. The J gene is TRBJ2-1, the V gene TRBV4-2; D is uncertain. The J call may be wrong; the DNA end is better matched by TRBJ2-7. This CDR3 spans 14 amino acids. From germline, CDR1 is LGHNA and CDR2 YNFKEQ. In nucleotides, the CDR3 is TGTGCCAGCAGCCAAGACAGCTCCTACAATGAGCAGTACTTC. Translated, it gives CASSQDSSYNEQYF.

The V gene is TRBV6-6, the J gene TRBJ2-7; 7 nucleotides match TRBD2. V lost 6 bases and J lost 6; bases outside the gene matches: 11. The CDR3 loop spans 14 amino acids. CDR1 and CDR2 (germline): MNHNY, SVGAGI (reference sequence). The CDR3 nucleotides read TGTGCCAGCAGATACGCGGGAGATCTGGGCGAGCAGTACTTC. As protein: CASRYAGDLGEQYF.

A single count supports this clonotype. The rearrangement links TRBV28 to TRBJ2-4, with TRBD2 as a possible D gene (7 bases). This CDR3 has 15 residues. V lost 6 bases to trimming and J lost 0 bases, with 12 bases between them. CDR1 MDHEN and CDR2 SYDVKM come from the germline V gene. CDR3 in DNA: TGTGCCAGCAGCAGACGGGGGGCAGCCAAAAACATTCAGTACTTC. It specifies CASSRRGAAKNIQYF.

This chain uses TRBV25-1 with TRBJ1-6; TRBD1 aligns across 8 bases. With 3 bases clipped from V and 9 bases from J, the junction kept 4 bases outside the gene matches. The germline V gene encodes CDR1 MGHDK and CDR2 SYGVNS. This CDR3 has 14 amino acids. The CDR3 protein is CASSETGARSPLHF. The CDR3 bases are TGTGCCAGCAGTGAGACAGGGGCCCGTTCACCCCTCCACTTT.

This clonotype appeared many times. CDR3 amino acids: CASSPLGFVGQPQHF. CDR3 DNA sequence: TGTGCCAGCAGTCCTCTCGGTTTCGTAGGGCAGCCCCAGCATTTT. This chain links TRBV28 with TRBJ1-5; no clear D. Trimming stripped 5 bases from V and 7 bases from J, with 18 bases between. Germline V gene data show CDR1 as MDHEN and CDR2 as SYDVKM. There are 15 residues in the CDR3.

This chain uses TRBV6-2 or TRBV6-3 with TRBJ2-1, with 9 bases lining up with TRBD2. Trimming at V came to 4 bases and at J to 0 bases, leaving 13 bases not matched to a gene. CDR1 MNHEY and CDR2 SVGEGT come from the germline V gene. There are 19 residues in the CDR3. CDR3 DNA: TGTGCCAGCAGTTCTAGCGGGGTTTTTCACTCTAGCTCCTACAATGAGCAGTTCTTC. Its translation is CASSSSGVFHSSSYNEQFF.

The sample holds a few counts of this clonotype. The V and J genes are TRBV10-3 and TRBJ2-4; 8 bases are shared with TRBD1. Trimming took 6 bases from V and 1 from J; bases not matched to a gene: 2. Looked up from germline, CDR1 is ENHRY and CDR2 is SYGVKD. This CDR3 has 14 residues. The CDR3 sequence: CAISTGGAKNIQYF. CDR3 nucleotide sequence: TGTGCCATCAGCACAGGGGGTGCCAAAAACATTCAGTACTTC.

The rearrangement links TRBV7-9 to TRBJ2-5; D is ambiguous. Gene TRBJ2-7 matches the end of the DNA better, so the J call may be wrong. The CDR3 covers 13 residues. Germline CDR1 SEHNR, CDR2 FQNEAQ (reference sequence). This CDR3 reads CASSLTGYPEQYF. CDR3 nucleotides: TGTGCCAGCAGCTTAACTGGCTACCCCGAGCAGTACTTC.

V and J are TRBV11-2 and TRBJ1-5; 8 positions agree with TRBD1. Germline trimming cut 4 bases from V and 0 bases from J; bases unmatched to any gene: 20. CDR3 length: 21 residues. The germline V gene encodes CDR1 SGHAT and CDR2 FQNNGV. The CDR3 DNA sequence: TGTGCCAGCAGCTATATTGGGCTACGGGACAGGAGGACCTATAGCAATCAGCCCCAGCATTTT. Translation: CASSYIGLRDRRTYSNQPQHF.